The present T cell receptor (beta chain) was sequenced within a study of T cells in localized non-small cell lung cancer. Produced via immunoSEQ multiplex PCR; TCRdb's table is partial and in-frame only. The sample carries 13,000 to 15,000 clones, around nine tenths recorded once. The source of this sequence is a man between 35 and 75 years old with stage III lung adenocarcinoma. The source was peripheral blood mononuclear cells, collected before any cancer treatment.

The CDR3 protein is CASSPDRGEGYTF. The CDR3 DNA sequence: TGTGCCAGCTCACCAGACCGCGGGGAAGGCTACACCTTC. The rearrangement joins TRBV18 to TRBJ1-2; D remains ambiguous. The CDR3 covers 13 residues. Trimming cost V 2 bases and J 8 bases, with 12 bases left between them. Germline CDR1 and CDR2: KGHSH and LQKENI.